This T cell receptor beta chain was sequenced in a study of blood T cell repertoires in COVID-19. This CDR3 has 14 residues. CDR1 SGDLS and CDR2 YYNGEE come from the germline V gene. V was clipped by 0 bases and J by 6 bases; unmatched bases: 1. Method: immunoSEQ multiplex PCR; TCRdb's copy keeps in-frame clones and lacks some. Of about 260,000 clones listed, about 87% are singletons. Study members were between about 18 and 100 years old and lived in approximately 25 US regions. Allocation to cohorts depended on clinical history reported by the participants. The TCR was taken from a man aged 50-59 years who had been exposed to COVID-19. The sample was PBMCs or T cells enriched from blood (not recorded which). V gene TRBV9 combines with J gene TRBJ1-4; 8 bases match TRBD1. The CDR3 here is CASSVAGGDEKLFF. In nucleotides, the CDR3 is TGTGCCAGCAGCGTAGCAGGGGGCGATGAAAAACTGTTTTTT.